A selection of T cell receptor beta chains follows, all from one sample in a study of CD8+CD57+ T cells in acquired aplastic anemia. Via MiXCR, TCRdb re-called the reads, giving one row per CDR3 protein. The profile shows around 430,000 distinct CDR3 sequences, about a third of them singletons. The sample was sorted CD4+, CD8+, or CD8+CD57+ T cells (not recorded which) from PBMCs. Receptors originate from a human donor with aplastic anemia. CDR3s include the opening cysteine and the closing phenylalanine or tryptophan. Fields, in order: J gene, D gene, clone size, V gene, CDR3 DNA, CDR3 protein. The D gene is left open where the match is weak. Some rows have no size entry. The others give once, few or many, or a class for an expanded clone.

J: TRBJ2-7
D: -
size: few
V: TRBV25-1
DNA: TGTGCCAGCAGTCCCACTTGGGGCAACGAGCAGTACTTC
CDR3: CASSPTWGNEQYF

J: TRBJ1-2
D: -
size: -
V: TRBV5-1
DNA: TGCGCCAGCAGAGCCGGGCAGTACAAATTTAACTATGGCTACACCTTC
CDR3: CASRAGQYKFNYGYTF

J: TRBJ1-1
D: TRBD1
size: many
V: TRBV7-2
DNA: TGTGCCAGCAGCCCACAGGGGAGGAGGACTGAAGCTTTCTTT
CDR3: CASSPQGRRTEAFF

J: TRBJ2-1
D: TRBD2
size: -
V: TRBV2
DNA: TGTGCCAGCAGTGAGATAGCGGGGGGTAGGAATGAGCAGTTCTTC
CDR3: CASSEIAGGRNEQFF

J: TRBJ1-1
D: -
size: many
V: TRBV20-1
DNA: TGCAGTGCTAGCAGGGTGAACACTGAAGCTTTCTTT
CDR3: CSASRVNTEAFF

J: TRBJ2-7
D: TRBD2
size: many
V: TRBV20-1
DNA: TGCAGTGCTCTCCACCGGGCTAGCGGGAACTACGAGCAGTACTTC
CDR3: CSALHRASGNYEQYF

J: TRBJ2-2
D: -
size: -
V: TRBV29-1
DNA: TGCAGCGGGCTAGGTGGGGGGGAGCTGTTTTTT
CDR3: CSGLGGGELFF

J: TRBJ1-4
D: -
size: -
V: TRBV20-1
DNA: TGCAGTGCTGGGTACCCTAATGAAAAACTGTTTTTT
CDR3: CSAGYPNEKLFF

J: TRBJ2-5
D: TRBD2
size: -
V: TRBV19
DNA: TGTGCCAGTAGTATTTACGGACTAGCGGGGAGGGAGACCCAGTACTTC
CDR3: CASSIYGLAGRETQYF

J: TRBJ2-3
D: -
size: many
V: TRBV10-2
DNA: TGCGCCACAAAGGACCAAGCATTGGATACGCAGTATTTT
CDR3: CATKDQALDTQYF

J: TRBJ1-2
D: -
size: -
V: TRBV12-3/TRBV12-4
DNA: TGTGCCAGCAGTAGGGCGCGGGGGGCCTATGGCTACACCTTC
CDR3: CASSRARGAYGYTF

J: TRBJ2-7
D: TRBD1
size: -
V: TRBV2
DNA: TGTGCCAGCAGTGAAACAGGGGACAACTACGAGCAGTACTTC
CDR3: CASSETGDNYEQYF

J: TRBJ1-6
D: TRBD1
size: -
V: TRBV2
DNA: TGTGCCAGCAAAATAGGGGGCTATTATAATTCACCCCTCCACTTT
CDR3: CASKIGGYYNSPLHF

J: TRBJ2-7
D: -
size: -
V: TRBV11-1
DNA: TGTGCCAGTAGTGTATCCCCCCCTGACAGTCCCTACGAGCAGTACTTC
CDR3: CASSVSPPDSPYEQYF

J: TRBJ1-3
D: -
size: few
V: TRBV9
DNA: TGTGCCAGCAGCGTAGTTGAGGGGCCTGGAAACACCATATATTTT
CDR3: CASSVVEGPGNTIYF

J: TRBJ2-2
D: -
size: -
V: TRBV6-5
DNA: TGTGCCAGCAGTTTTTACAACGGGGAGCTGTTTTTT
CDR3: CASSFYNGELFF

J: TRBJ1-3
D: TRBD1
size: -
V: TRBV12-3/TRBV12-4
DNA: TGTGCCAGCAGTGGGACAGGGGTGAACACCATATATTTT
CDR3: CASSGTGVNTIYF

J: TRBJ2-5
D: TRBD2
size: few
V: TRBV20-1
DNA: TGCAGCGGACTAGCGGGGAAAGAGACCCAGTACTTC
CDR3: CSGLAGKETQYF

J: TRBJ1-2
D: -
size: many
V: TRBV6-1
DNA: TGTGCCAGCAGTAAGACAGCTAACTATGGCTACACCTTC
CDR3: CASSKTANYGYTF

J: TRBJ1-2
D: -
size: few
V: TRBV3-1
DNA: TGTGCCAGCAGCCCCCGTACAGAGACCGGCTATGGCTACACCTTC
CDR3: CASSPRTETGYGYTF

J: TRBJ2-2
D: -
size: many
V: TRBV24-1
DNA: TGTGCCACCAGTGATATTTCGAGGGGCGGTACCGGGGAGCTGTTTTTT
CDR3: CATSDISRGGTGELFF

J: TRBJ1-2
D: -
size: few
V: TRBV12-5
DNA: TGTGCTAGTGGTGCCGAGTTAGCTAACTATGGCTACACCTTC
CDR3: CASGAELANYGYTF

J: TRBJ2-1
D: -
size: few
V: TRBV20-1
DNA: TGCAGTGCGAGACCACACATACGGTCCCCCCTAAACTACAATGAGCAGTTCTTC
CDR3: CSARPHIRSPLNYNEQFF

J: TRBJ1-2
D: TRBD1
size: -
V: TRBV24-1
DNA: TGTGCCACCAGTGATCCGGGACAGGGCAGCGGCTACACCTTC
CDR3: CATSDPGQGSGYTF

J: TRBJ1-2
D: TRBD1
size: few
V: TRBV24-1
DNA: TGTGCCACCAGTGGACAGGGGGATGGCTACACCTTC
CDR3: CATSGQGDGYTF

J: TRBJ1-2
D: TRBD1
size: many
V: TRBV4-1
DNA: TGCGCCAGCAGCCGGCCGGGGACAGGCCATGGCTACACCTTC
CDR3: CASSRPGTGHGYTF

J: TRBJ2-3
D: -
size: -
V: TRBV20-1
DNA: TGCAGTGCTGGGCCGGACTCGAGCACAGATACGCAGTATTTT
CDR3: CSAGPDSSTDTQYF

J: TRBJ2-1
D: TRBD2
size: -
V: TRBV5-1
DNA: TGCGCCAGCAGCTCGTTGACTAGCGGGTCCTACAATGAGCAGTTCTTC
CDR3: CASSSLTSGSYNEQFF

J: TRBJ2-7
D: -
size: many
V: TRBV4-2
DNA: TGTGCCAGCAGCACGACTAGACCCTACGAGCAGTACTTC
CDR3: CASSTTRPYEQYF

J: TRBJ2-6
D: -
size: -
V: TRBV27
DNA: TGTGCCAGCAGTTCCATAGCAGGGAGTGGGGCCAACGTCCTGACTTTC
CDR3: CASSSIAGSGANVLTF

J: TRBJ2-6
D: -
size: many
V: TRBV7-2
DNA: TGTGCCAGCAACCTTTTGGCCGGGGCCAACGTCCTGACTTTC
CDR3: CASNLLAGANVLTF

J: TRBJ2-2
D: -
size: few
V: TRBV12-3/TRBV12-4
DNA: TGTGCCAGCAGTTTAGTTGGTACAAACACCGGGGAGCTGTTTTTT
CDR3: CASSLVGTNTGELFF

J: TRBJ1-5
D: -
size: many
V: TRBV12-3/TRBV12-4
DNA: TGTGCCTTCGCGGAGGGGTTTCATCAGCCCCAGCATTTT
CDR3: CAFAEGFHQPQHF

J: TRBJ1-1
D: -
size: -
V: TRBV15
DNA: TGTGCCACCGGGGGTAGGCGAACCACTGAAGCCTTCTTT
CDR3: CATGGRRTTEAFF

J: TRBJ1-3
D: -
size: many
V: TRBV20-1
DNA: TGCAGTGCAACTCCGTCCAACTCTGGAAACACCATATATTTT
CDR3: CSATPSNSGNTIYF

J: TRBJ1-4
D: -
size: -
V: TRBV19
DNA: TGTGCCAGTCGCTTCGGAGGGGATGCAACTAATGAAAAACTGTTTTTT
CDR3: CASRFGGDATNEKLFF

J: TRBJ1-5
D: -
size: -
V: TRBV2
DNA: TGTGCCAGCAGGGCGGGACTTTTAGATCAGCCCCAGCATTTT
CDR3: CASRAGLLDQPQHF

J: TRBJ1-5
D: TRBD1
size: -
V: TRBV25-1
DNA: TGTGCCAGCCCGCCCGGGACAGGGGTGGGGAGCAATCAGCCCCAGCATTTT
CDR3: CASPPGTGVGSNQPQHF

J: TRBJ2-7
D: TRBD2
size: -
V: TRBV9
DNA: TGTGCCAGCAGCGGCGGGACTAGCCGGATCTACGAGCAGTACTTC
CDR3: CASSGGTSRIYEQYF

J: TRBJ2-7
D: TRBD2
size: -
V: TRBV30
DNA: TGTGCCTGCACTGGGACTAGCGCCTCCTACGAGCAGTACTTC
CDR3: CACTGTSASYEQYF

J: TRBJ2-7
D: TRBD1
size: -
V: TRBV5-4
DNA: TGTGCCAGCAGCTCCCGGGACAGGGATCACGAGCAGTACTTC
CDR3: CASSSRDRDHEQYF

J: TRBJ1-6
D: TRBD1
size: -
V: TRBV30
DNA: TGTGCCTACAGGGACAGGTCCGGTTCACCCCTCCACTTT
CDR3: CAYRDRSGSPLHF

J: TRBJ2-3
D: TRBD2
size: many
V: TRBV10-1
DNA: TGCGCCAGCAGTGAGTCGACTAGCGGGAGAGGGGATACGCAGTATTTT
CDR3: CASSESTSGRGDTQYF

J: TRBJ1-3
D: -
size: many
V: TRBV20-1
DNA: TGCAGTGCTAGATCAAACCGCGACTCGCACACCATATATTTT
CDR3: CSARSNRDSHTIYF

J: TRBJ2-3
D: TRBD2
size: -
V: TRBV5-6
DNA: TGTGCCAGCAGCTTGGTGGGCGGGGGGGGAGATACGCAGTATTTT
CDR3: CASSLVGGGGDTQYF

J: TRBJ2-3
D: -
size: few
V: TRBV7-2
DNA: TGTGCCAGCAGTATCAGGAGAAGCACAGATACGCAGTATTTT
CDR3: CASSIRRSTDTQYF

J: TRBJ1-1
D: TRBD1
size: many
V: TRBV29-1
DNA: TGCAGCGTGGATCAAGACAGGGGGAACACTGAAGCTTTCTTT
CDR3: CSVDQDRGNTEAFF

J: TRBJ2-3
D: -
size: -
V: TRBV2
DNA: TGTGCCAGCAGTGAGACAGGGCAGTATTTT
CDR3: CASSETGQYF

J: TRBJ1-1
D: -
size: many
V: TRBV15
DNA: TGTGCCACGCGCTACGACGGAAACACTGAAGCTTTCTTT
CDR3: CATRYDGNTEAFF